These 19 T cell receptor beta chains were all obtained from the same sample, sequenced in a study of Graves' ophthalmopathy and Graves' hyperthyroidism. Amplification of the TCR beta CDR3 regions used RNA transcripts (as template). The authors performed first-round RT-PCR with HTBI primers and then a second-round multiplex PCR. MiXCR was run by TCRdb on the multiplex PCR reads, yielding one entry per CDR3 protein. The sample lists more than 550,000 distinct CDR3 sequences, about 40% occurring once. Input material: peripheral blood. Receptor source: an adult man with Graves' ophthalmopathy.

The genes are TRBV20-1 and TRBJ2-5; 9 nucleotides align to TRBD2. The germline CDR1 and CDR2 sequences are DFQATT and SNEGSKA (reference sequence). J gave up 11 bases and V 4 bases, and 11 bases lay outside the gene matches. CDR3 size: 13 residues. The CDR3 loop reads CSANLAGKNTQYF. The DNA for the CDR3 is TGCAGTGCTAATCTAGCGGGGAAGAATACGCAGTACTTC.

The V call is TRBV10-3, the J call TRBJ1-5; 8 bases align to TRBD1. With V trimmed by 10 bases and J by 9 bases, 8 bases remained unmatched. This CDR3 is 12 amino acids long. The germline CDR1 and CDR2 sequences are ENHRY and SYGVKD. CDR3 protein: CATTTGAGPQHF. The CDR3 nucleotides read TGTGCCACCACGACAGGGGCTGGGCCCCAGCATTTT.

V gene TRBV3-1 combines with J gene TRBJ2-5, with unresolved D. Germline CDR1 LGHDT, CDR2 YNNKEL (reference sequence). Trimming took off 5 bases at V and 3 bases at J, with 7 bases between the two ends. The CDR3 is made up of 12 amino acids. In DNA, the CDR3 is TGTGCCAGCAGCTGGGCCGAAGAGACCCAGTACTTC. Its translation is CASSWAEETQYF.

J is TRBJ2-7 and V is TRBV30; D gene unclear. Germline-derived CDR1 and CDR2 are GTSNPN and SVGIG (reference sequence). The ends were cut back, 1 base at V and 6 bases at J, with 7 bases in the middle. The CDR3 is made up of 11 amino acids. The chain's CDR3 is CAWSANTEQYF. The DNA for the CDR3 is TGTGCCTGGAGTGCGAACACCGAGCAGTACTTC. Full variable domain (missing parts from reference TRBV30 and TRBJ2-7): SQTIHQWPATLVQPVGSPLSLECTVEGTSNPNLYWYRQAAGRGLQLLFYSVGIGQISSEVPQNLSASRPQDRQFILSSKKLLLSDSGFYLCAWSANTEQYFGPGTRLTVT.

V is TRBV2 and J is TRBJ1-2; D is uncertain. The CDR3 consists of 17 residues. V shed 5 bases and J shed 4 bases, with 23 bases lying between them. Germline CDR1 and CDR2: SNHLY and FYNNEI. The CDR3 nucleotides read TGTGCCAGCAGTTTATTTCCCCCTCGGGGTCTGGTCTATGGCTACACCTTC. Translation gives CASSLFPPRGLVYGYTF.

The CDR3 loop is CASSEGTGPQHF. The CDR3 DNA follows: TGTGCCAGTAGTGAAGGGACAGGGCCCCAGCATTTT. The chain recombines TRBV19 with TRBJ1-5; 8 bases are shared with TRBD1. The CDR3 spans 12 residues. With V trimmed by 5 bases and J by 9 bases, 3 bases remained unmatched. Germline-derived CDR1 and CDR2 are LNHDA and SQIVND (reference sequence).

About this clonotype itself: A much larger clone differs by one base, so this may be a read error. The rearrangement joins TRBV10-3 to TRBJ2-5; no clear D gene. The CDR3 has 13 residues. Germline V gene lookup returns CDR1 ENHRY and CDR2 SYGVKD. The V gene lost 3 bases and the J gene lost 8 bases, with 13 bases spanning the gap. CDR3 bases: TGTGCCATCAGTGAATTTAACGCTAGAACCCAGTACTTC. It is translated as CAISEFNARTQYF.

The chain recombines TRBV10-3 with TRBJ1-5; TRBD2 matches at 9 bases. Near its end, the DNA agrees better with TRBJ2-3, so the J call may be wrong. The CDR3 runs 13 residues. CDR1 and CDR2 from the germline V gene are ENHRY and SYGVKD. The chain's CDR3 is CATSGGHTDTQYF. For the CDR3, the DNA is TGTGCCACAAGCGGGGGGCACACAGATACGCAGTATTTT.

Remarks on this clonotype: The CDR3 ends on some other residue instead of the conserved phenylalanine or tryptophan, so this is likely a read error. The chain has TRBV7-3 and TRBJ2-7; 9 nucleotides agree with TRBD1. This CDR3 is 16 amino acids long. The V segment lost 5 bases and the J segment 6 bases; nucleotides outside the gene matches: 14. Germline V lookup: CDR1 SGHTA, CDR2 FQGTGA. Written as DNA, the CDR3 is TGTGCCAGCAGCGCCACACCCGGGACAGGGTTTCTCGAGCAGTACCTC. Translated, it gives CASSATPGTGFLEQYL.

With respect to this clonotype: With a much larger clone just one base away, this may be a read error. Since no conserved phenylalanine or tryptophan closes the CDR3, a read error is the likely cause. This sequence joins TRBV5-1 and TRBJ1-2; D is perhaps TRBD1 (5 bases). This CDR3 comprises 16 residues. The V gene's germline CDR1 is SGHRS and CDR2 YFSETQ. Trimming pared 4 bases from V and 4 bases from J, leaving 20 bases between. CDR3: CASSLASGGTIYGYTL. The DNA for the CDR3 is TGCGCCAGCAGCCTAGCATCGGGGGGAACCATCTATGGCTACACCCTC.

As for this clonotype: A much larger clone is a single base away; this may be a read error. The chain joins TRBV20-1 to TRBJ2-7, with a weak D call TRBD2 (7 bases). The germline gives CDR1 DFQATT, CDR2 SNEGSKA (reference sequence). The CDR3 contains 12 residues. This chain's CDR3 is CSARLAGAELYF. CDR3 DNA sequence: TGCAGTGCTAGGTTGGCGGGGGCCGAGCTGTACTTC.

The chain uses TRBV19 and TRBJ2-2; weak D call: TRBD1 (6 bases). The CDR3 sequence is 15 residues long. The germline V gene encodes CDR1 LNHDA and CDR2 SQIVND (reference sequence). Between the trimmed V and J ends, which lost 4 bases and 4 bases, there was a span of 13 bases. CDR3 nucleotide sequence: TGTGCCAGTAGTACCCACCACAGGGTCACCGGGGAGCTGTTTTTT. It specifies CASSTHHRVTGELFF.

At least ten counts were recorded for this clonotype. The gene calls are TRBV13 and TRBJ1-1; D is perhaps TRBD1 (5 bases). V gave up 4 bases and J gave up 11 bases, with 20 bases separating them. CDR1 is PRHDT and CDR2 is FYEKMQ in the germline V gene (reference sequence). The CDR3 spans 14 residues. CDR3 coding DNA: TGTGCCAGCAGCTCCGACACTGGGGGAAGGTTGGCTTTCTTT. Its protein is CASSSDTGGRLAFF.

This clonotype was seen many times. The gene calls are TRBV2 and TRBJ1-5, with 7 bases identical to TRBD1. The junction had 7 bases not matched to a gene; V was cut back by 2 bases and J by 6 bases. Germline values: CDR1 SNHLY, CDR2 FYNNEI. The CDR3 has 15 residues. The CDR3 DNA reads TGTGCCAGCAGTGAATCCTACAGGGGCAGTCAGCCCCAGCATTTT. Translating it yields CASSESYRGSQPQHF.

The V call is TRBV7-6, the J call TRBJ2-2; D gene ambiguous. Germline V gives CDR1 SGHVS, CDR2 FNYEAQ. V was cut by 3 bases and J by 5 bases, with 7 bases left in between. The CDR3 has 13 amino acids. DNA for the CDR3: TGTGCCAGCAGCTTCCAGCAAACCGGGGAGCTGTTTTTT. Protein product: CASSFQQTGELFF.

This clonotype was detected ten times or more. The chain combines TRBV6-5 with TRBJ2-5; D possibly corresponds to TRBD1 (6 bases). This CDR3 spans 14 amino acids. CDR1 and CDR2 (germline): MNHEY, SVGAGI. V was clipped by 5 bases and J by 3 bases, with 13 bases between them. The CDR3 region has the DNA TGTGCCAGCAGTCCGGACAGCCCAAAAGAGACCCAGTACTTC. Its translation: CASSPDSPKETQYF.

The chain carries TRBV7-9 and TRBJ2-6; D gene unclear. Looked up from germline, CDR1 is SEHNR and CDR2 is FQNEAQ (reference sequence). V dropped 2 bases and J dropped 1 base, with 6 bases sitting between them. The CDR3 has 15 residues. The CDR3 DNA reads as TGTGCCAGCAGCTTATCTGCGTCTGGGGCCAACGTCCTGACTTTC. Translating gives CASSLSASGANVLTF. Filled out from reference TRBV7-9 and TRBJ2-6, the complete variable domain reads DTGVSQNPRHKITKRGQNVTFRCDPISEHNRLYWYRQTLGQGPEFLTYFQNEAQLEKSRLLSDRFSAERPKGSFSTLEIQRTEQGDSAMYLCASSLSASGANVLTFGAGSRLTVL.

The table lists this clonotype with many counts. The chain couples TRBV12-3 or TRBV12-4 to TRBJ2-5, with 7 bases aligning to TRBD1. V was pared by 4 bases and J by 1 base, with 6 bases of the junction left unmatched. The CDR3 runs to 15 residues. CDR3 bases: TGTGCCAGCAGTTCAGGGACAGCCTTCCAAGAGACCCAGTACTTC. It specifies CASSSGTAFQETQYF.

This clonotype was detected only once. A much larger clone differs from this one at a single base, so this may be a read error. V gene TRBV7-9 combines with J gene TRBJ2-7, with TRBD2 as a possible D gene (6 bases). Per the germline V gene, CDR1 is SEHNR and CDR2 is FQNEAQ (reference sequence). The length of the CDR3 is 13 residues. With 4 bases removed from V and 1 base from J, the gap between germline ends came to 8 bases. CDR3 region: CASSCGKSYEQYF. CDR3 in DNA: TGTGCCAGCAGCTGCGGGAAATCCTACGAGCAGTACTTC.